This entry lists 29 T cell receptor beta chains sequenced from one sample in a study of T cell repertoires in cytomegalovirus infection. One entry per CDR3 protein, called by TCRdb with MiXCR from the reads. The table records 750,000 to 950,000 distinct CDR3 sequences, roughly 29% of them present only once. Their specific antigens are unknown. The specimen was cultured CD8+ T cells from PBMCs, collected from culture after CMV antigen stimulation. These receptors originate from a human donor in good health (CMV status not recorded). Some clones in this sample may be carry-over from other donors' samples.

This clonotype was counted between two and nine times. The chain joins TRBV12-3 or TRBV12-4 to TRBJ2-1, with D possibly matching TRBD1 (6 bases). Trimming shortened V by 3 bases and J by 1 base, and 16 bases separated the two germline ends. CDR3 length: 17 amino acids. The CDR3 sequence: CASSFLFGQGSYNEQFF. The CDR3 region has the DNA TGTGCCAGCAGTTTTTTATTTGGGCAGGGGTCCTACAATGAGCAGTTCTTC.

This clonotype was observed at least ten times. The genes are TRBV27 and TRBJ1-1; D unresolved. The CDR3 is made up of 11 amino acids. CDR1 and CDR2 from the germline V gene are MNHEY and SMNVEV (reference sequence). V lost 7 bases, J lost 5 bases, and 8 bases lay in between. The CDR3 DNA is TGTGCCAGCATAACCGGGACTGAAGCTTTCTTT. It encodes CASITGTEAFF.

CDR3 residues: CASRQGGTSGTEAFF. The CDR3 coding sequence is TGTGCCAGCCGACAGGGAGGTACCTCGGGCACTGAAGCTTTCTTT. V usage is TRBV19 and J usage is TRBJ1-1, with TRBD1 identical over 7 bases. This CDR3 spans 15 amino acids. The V gene's germline CDR1 is LNHDA and CDR2 SQIVND (reference sequence). With V trimmed by 9 bases and J by 4 bases, 14 bases remained unmatched. Full variable domain (rest looked up from reference TRBV19 and TRBJ1-1): DGGITQSPKYLFRKEGQNVTLSCEQNLNHDAMYWYRQDPGQGLRLIYYSQIVNDFQKGDIAEGYSVSREKKESFPLTVTSAQKNPTAFYLCASRQGGTSGTEAFFGQGTRLTVV.

This clonotype has a handful of counts. This rearrangement joins TRBV6-2 or TRBV6-3 to TRBJ1-5, with D perhaps TRBD1 (6 bases). CDR3 length: 18 amino acids. With 0 bases removed from V and 0 bases from J, the gap between germline ends came to 15 bases. Germline CDR1 and CDR2: MNHEY and SVGEGT. The CDR3 bases are TGTGCCAGCAGTTACTCTCCTACAGGGACCGATAGCAATCAGCCCCAGCATTTT. Its protein is CASSYSPTGTDSNQPQHF.

This clonotype was counted only a few times. J is TRBJ2-5 and V is TRBV2, with D possibly being TRBD2 (5 bases). Trimming removed 1 base at V and 5 bases at J, with 8 bases between. CDR3 size: 13 residues. CDR1 SNHLY and CDR2 FYNNEI come from the germline V gene. CDR3 sequence (DNA): TGTGCCAGCAGTGAAGAGGGCGGGGAGACCCAGTACTTC. Encoded protein: CASSEEGGETQYF.

The rearrangement uses TRBV7-9 and TRBJ2-1; 9 positions match TRBD2. The CDR3 has 16 amino acids. The germline V gene encodes CDR1 SEHNR and CDR2 FQNEAQ (reference sequence). After removal of 0 bases from V and 5 bases from J, the junction contained 5 bases not matched to a gene. Here the CDR3 DNA reads TGTGCCAGCAGCTTAGCAGGGACTAGCCGGCACAATGAGCAGTTCTTC. Translation gives CASSLAGTSRHNEQFF.

The V gene is TRBV5-1, the J gene TRBJ2-1; 14 bases are a match to TRBD2. Germline CDR1 is SGHRS and CDR2 is YFSETQ. Trimming took 5 bases from V and 2 from J; bases not matched to a gene: 12. This CDR3 has 19 amino acids. The CDR3 DNA is TGCGCCAGCAGAGTTGGACTAGCGGGGGGTACTTCCGCCTACAATGAGCAGTTCTTC. It codes for CASRVGLAGGTSAYNEQFF.

J is TRBJ1-6 and V is TRBV27; no definite D call. The germline V gene encodes CDR1 MNHEY and CDR2 SMNVEV (reference sequence). V was pared by 7 bases and J by 0 bases, with 10 bases between. The CDR3 runs 15 residues. In DNA form, the CDR3 reads TGTGCCAGCAAATGGGGTAGCTCCTATAATTCACCCCTCCACTTT. Translated, it gives CASKWGSSYNSPLHF.

V usage is TRBV28 and J usage is TRBJ2-1, with 8 bases matching TRBD1. V was pared by 2 bases and J by 8 bases, with 8 bases of the junction left unmatched. The germline gives CDR1 MDHEN, CDR2 SYDVKM. The CDR3 has 15 residues. CDR3 amino acids: CASSLPRGLGDEQFF. The CDR3 nucleotides read TGTGCCAGCAGTTTACCCAGGGGGCTCGGGGATGAGCAGTTCTTC. The full variable domain, its missing parts supplied by reference TRBV28 and TRBJ2-1, is DVKVTQSSRYLVKRTGEKVFLECVQDMDHENMFWYRQDPGLGLRLIYFSYDVKMKEKGDIPEGYSVSREKKERFSLILESASTNQTSMYLCASSLPRGLGDEQFFGPGTRLTVL.

This clonotype has more than one count but fewer than ten. The chain is built from TRBV5-4 and TRBJ1-3, with TRBD1 as a possible D gene (5 bases). This CDR3 is built from 15 residues. The germline V gene encodes CDR1 SGHNT and CDR2 YYREEE (reference sequence). With 0 bases removed from V and 2 bases from J, the gap between germline ends came to 9 bases. DNA for the CDR3: TGTGCCAGCAGCTTGGAGACAGATACTGGAAACACCATATATTTT. Its translation: CASSLETDTGNTIYF.

A few counts support this clonotype. The chain links TRBV6-1 to TRBJ1-2; TRBD1 might be the D (6 bases). V was cut by 6 bases and J by 7 bases, with 27 bases left in between. The CDR3 is 17 amino acids. CDR1 and CDR2 (germline): MNHNS, SASEGT. The CDR3 DNA reads as TGTGCCAGCAGCGGGGCCCTGGGTCGAGGGGCCAGGGGTGGCTACACCTTC. It is translated as CASSGALGRGARGGYTF.

The chain combines TRBV6-8 with TRBJ1-2; no clear D gene. The germline V and J ends were trimmed by 7 bases and 4 bases, with 10 bases remaining between them. From germline, CDR1 is MNHGY and CDR2 SAAAGT. This CDR3 spans 12 amino acids. The CDR3 DNA reads TGTGCCAGCACCCTCGGCTCCTATGGCTACACCTTC. It yields the protein CASTLGSYGYTF.

This clonotype was counted ten times or more. The V call is TRBV18, the J call TRBJ1-6; the D gene is possibly TRBD1 (5 bases). The germline gives CDR1 KGHSH, CDR2 LQKENI. The V end lost 2 bases, the J end lost 8 bases, and 10 bases lay between the germline ends. CDR3 length: 14 residues. CDR3 nucleotides: TGTGCCAGCTCACCAACCAGGGCCGATTCACCCCTCCACTTT. It translates to CASSPTRADSPLHF.

In its sample, this clonotype was seen a few times. This CDR3 reads CASSLAETSGGIRRYEQFF. DNA for the CDR3: TGTGCCAGCAGCTTAGCTGAGACTAGCGGGGGGATAAGAAGGTATGAGCAGTTCTTC. The rearrangement uses TRBV7-8 and TRBJ2-1; TRBD2 matches 13 bases. CDR3 length: 19 residues. V shed 0 bases and J 8 bases; nucleotides not matched to a gene: 13. CDR1 and CDR2 (germline): SGHVS, FQNEAQ.

The V call is TRBV6-2 or TRBV6-3, the J call TRBJ2-7, with D unclear. This CDR3 is built from 14 residues. Germline CDR1 MNHEY, CDR2 SVGEGT. V was cut by 5 bases and J by 2 bases, with 13 bases left in between. CDR3 in amino acids: CASSRVSDAYEQYV. In DNA, the CDR3 is TGTGCCAGCAGTCGGGTTTCTGACGCCTACGAGCAGTACGTC.

V usage is TRBV5-4 and J usage is TRBJ2-7; 7 bases match TRBD2. V lost 0 bases to trimming and J lost 0 bases; unmatched junction nucleotides: 3. This CDR3 spans 15 amino acids. Germline CDR1 and CDR2: SGHNT and YYREEE (reference sequence). CDR3 sequence: CASSLESGVSYEQYF. Written as DNA, the CDR3 is TGTGCCAGCAGCTTGGAAAGCGGGGTCTCCTACGAGCAGTACTTC. The complete variable domain, with remaining parts taken from reference TRBV5-4 and TRBJ2-7, reads ETGVTQSPTHLIKTRGQQVTLRCSSQSGHNTVSWYQQALGQGPQFIFQYYREEENGRGNFPPRFSGLQFPNYSSELNVNALELDDSALYLCASSLESGVSYEQYFGPGTRLTVT.

The chain has TRBV6-5 and TRBJ1-6, with no clear D. Deletions cut 0 bases from V and 5 bases from J, with 14 bases between. The CDR3 spans 17 residues. In germline, CDR1 is MNHEY, CDR2 SVGAGI. The CDR3 reads CASSYSIPRHHNSPLHF. CDR3 DNA sequence: TGTGCCAGCAGTTACTCGATACCACGACACCATAATTCACCCCTCCACTTT.

This clonotype was detected a few times. V usage is TRBV7-6 and J usage is TRBJ2-1, with 9 positions matching TRBD1. The CDR3 totals 16 residues. The germline V gene has CDR1 SGHVS and CDR2 FNYEAQ. V lost 1 base and J lost 4; bases outside the gene matches: 5. The CDR3 nucleotides are TGTGCCAGCAGCTTAGTGGACAGGGGATTTTACAATGAGCAGTTCTTC. Amino acids: CASSLVDRGFYNEQFF.

The chain carries TRBV7-2 and TRBJ2-1; D perhaps matches TRBD2 (5 bases). This CDR3 is 14 amino acids long. Germline V CDR1 and CDR2: SGHTA, FQGNSA. Deletions cut 1 base from V and 8 bases from J, with 12 bases between. The CDR3 bases are TGTGCCAGCAGCTTAGTTCTGTGGGGAGATGAGCAGTTCTTC. Its translation: CASSLVLWGDEQFF.

This clonotype was counted between two and nine times. The chain uses TRBV7-2 and TRBJ1-2, with D possibly being TRBD1 (6 bases). The CDR3 has 14 residues. The V end lost 4 bases, the J end lost 6 bases, and 15 bases lay between the germline ends. Germline V gene sequence: CDR1 SGHTA, CDR2 FQGNSA. The CDR3 bases are TGTGCCAGCAGCTCCGCCACAGGGCTCAATGGCTACACCTTC. This codes for CASSSATGLNGYTF.

This clonotype was seen a handful of times. The V and J genes are TRBV6-6 and TRBJ1-3; weak D call: TRBD1 (5 bases). With 2 bases removed from V and 8 bases from J, the gap between germline ends came to 13 bases. The CDR3 is 14 amino acids. The germline gives CDR1 MNHNY, CDR2 SVGAGI (reference sequence). CDR3 bases: TGTGCCAGCAGTTACGGGTCGGGGGACGACACCATATATTTT. Translation gives CASSYGSGDDTIYF.

This clonotype was seen only a few times. The rearrangement uses TRBV4-1 and TRBJ2-7; 12 bases align to TRBD2. The V segment lost 0 bases and the J segment 11 bases; nucleotides outside the gene matches: 8. The germline gives CDR1 MGHRA, CDR2 YSYEKL. The CDR3 extends over 15 amino acids. CDR3 bases: TGCGCCAGCAGCCAAGATGAACTAGCGGGAGGCGGGGAGTACTTC. As protein: CASSQDELAGGGEYF.

This chain connects TRBV12-3 or TRBV12-4 to TRBJ2-7; 9 positions match TRBD1. The CDR3 has 15 amino acids. V was clipped by 5 bases and J by 1 base; unmatched bases: 6. This CDR3 is CASSGAGTGSYEQYF. CDR3 DNA: TGTGCCAGCAGTGGAGCCGGGACAGGGTCCTACGAGCAGTACTTC.

The rearrangement uses TRBV4-1 and TRBJ2-7; tentatively, D is TRBD2 (5 bases). The V end was cut by 4 bases, the J end by 1 base, with 14 bases between. CDR3 length: 15 amino acids. Looked up from germline, CDR1 is MGHRA and CDR2 is YSYEKL. This CDR3 reads CASSLGLPTSYEQYF. Here the CDR3 DNA reads TGCGCCAGCAGCCTTGGACTTCCCACGTCCTACGAGCAGTACTTC.

There are a few counts of this clonotype. The CDR3: CSVEDLRYSGNTIYF. In DNA form, the CDR3 reads TGCAGCGTTGAAGATCTCCGCTACTCTGGAAACACCATATATTTT. This chain joins TRBV29-1 and TRBJ1-3; D remains unclear. V lost 0 bases and J 0 bases, leaving 9 bases between the germline ends. The CDR3 loop spans 15 amino acids. Germline-derived CDR1 and CDR2 are SQVTM and ANQGSEA.

The chain is built from TRBV27 and TRBJ2-2; 10 bases are a match to TRBD2. The V gene end was trimmed by 3 bases and the J gene end by 6 bases; junction bases not matched to a gene: 4. This CDR3 has 15 residues. Looked up from germline, CDR1 is MNHEY and CDR2 is SMNVEV (reference sequence). The CDR3 is CASSFGLAGAGELFF. CDR3 DNA: TGTGCCAGCAGTTTCGGCCTAGCGGGGGCCGGGGAGCTGTTTTTT.

This clonotype was recorded many times. The chain links TRBV7-8 to TRBJ1-5; 8 bases are shared with TRBD1. This CDR3 is 16 amino acids long. Losses at the gene ends were 2 bases for V and 3 bases for J; bases not matched to a gene: 6. The germline V gene has CDR1 SGHVS and CDR2 FQNEAQ. The CDR3 loop is CASSLWAGGSNQPQHF. CDR3 in DNA: TGTGCCAGCAGCTTATGGGCAGGGGGCTCCAATCAGCCCCAGCATTTT.

This chain uses TRBV3-1 with TRBJ2-1; 9 bases are a match to TRBD2. CDR3 size: 18 residues. J lost 4 bases, V lost 1 base, and 11 bases had no gene match. CDR1 is LGHDT and CDR2 is YNNKEL in the germline V gene (reference sequence). The CDR3 is CASSQVPSGSGGYNEQFF. CDR3 nucleotides: TGTGCCAGCAGCCAAGTCCCTAGCGGTAGCGGGGGTTACAATGAGCAGTTCTTC.

A few counts support this clonotype. The chain has TRBV19 and TRBJ2-4, with D possibly being TRBD2 (6 bases). CDR3 length: 11 residues. V was clipped by 4 bases and J by 8 bases, with 6 bases between them. Looked up from germline, CDR1 is LNHDA and CDR2 is SQIVND (reference sequence). This CDR3 reads CASSRGDIQYF. The CDR3 nucleotides read TGTGCCAGTAGTAGGGGGGACATTCAGTACTTC. Together with reference TRBV19 and TRBJ2-4, the CDR3 gives the full variable domain: DGGITQSPKYLFRKEGQNVTLSCEQNLNHDAMYWYRQDPGQGLRLIYYSQIVNDFQKGDIAEGYSVSREKKESFPLTVTSAQKNPTAFYLCASSRGDIQYFGAGTRLSVL.